The clone carrying this T cell receptor (beta chain) was detected ten times or more. Antigen specificity is unknown. These data are taken from a study of CD8 T cells in ankylosing spondylitis. Germline CDR1 SGHDT, CDR2 YYEEEE. Trimming pared 4 bases from V and 0 bases from J, leaving 11 bases between. The CDR3 runs 15 residues. TCRdb independently ran MiXCR on the 5' RACE reads; one entry per CDR3 protein. The profile covers approximately 500,000 distinct CDR3 sequences, with about 13% appearing a single time and approximately 6.2% taken by the ten largest. Overall study results and limits: Seemingly characteristic of ankylosing spondylitis blood was a TCR beta motif consisting of about 8 highly homologous variants.

This chain links TRBV5-6 with TRBJ2-1, with TRBD1 as a possible D gene (5 bases). The TCR originated in a male donor with ankylosing spondylitis. Sequencing used blood, either unsorted or a sorted T cell fraction (not recorded which). CDR3 in amino acids: CASSQGSSSYNEQFF. As DNA, the CDR3 is TGTGCCAGCAGCCAGGGTTCCTCCTCCTACAATGAGCAGTTCTTC.